This TCR beta chain was captured by sequencing in a study of blood T cells in healthy people across ages. For the study at large: There was about one barcoded beta molecule captured by template switching per two T cells. Regarding the study as a whole: Percentage of naive T cells showed a strong correlation with TCR beta diversity.

Primed by a sample-barcoded 5' primer and a J-beta primer mix, a second PCR proceeded for roughly 6 to 12 cycles. Each cDNA molecule carried a tag from a template-switch adaptor that contained 12 random nucleotides. Using its own MiXCR run on the 5' RACE reads, TCRdb lists one record per CDR3 protein. The top ten clones hold roughly 8.2% of a sample with 1.5 million to 2 million distinct CDR3 sequences, approximately 30% of them seen once. Germline V lookup: CDR1 LNHDA, CDR2 SQIVND (reference sequence). The germline V and J ends were trimmed by 4 bases and 5 bases, with 8 bases remaining between them. This CDR3 has 13 residues. A few counts support this clonotype. Antigen: not known.

The receptor was isolated from a woman aged 25 to 39 in good health. Source material: blood. This chain uses TRBV19 with TRBJ2-2, with unresolved D. CDR3 coding DNA: TGTGCCAGTAGTAGTTCCCTAACCGGGGAGCTGTTTTTT. It encodes CASSSSLTGELFF. The entire variable domain, with the rest obtained from reference TRBV19 and TRBJ2-2, is as follows: DGGITQSPKYLFRKEGQNVTLSCEQNLNHDAMYWYRQDPGQGLRLIYYSQIVNDFQKGDIAEGYSVSREKKESFPLTVTSAQKNPTAFYLCASSSSLTGELFFGEGSRLTVL.